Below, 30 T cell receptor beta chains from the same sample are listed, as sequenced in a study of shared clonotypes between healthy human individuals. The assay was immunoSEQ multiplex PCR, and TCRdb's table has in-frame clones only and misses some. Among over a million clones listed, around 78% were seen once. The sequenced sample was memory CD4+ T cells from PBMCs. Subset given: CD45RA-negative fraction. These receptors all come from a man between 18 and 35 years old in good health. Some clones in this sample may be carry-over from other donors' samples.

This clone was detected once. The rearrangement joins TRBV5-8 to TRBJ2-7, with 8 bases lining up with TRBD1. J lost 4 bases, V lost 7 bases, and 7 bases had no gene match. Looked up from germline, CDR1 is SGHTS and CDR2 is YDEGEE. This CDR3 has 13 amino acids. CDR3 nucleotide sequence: TGTGCCAGCCTCCAGGACAGGGATTACGAGCAGTACTTC. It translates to CASLQDRDYEQYF.

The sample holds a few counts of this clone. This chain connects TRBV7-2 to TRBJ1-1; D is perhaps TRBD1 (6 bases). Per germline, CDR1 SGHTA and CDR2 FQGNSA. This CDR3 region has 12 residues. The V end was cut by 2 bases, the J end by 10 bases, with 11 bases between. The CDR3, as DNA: TGTGCCAGCAGCTTACTAGGACAGCGAGCTTTCTTT. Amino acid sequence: CASSLLGQRAFF.

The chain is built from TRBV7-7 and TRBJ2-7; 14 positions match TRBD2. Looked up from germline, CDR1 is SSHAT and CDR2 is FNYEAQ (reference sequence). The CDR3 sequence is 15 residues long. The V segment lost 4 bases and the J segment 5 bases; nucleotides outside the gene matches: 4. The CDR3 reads CASSSGLAGVNEQYF. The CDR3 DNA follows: TGTGCCAGCAGCTCGGGACTAGCGGGAGTGAACGAGCAGTACTTC.

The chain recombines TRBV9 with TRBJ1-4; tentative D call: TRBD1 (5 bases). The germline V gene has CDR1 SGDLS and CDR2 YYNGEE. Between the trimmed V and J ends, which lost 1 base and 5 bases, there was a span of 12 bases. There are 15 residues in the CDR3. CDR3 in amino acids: CASSVWGSQNEKLFF. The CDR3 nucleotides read TGTGCCAGCAGCGTATGGGGCAGCCAAAATGAAAAACTGTTTTTT.

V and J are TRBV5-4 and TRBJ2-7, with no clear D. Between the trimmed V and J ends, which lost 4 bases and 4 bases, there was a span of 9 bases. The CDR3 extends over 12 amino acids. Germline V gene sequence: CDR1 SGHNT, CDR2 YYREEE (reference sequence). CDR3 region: CASSVGKYEQYF. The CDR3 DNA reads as TGTGCCAGCAGCGTCGGAAAGTACGAGCAGTACTTC.

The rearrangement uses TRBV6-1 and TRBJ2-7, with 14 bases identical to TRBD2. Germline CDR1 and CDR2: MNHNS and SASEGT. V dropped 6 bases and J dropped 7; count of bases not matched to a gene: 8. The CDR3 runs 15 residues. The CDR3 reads CASSPGTSGRGEQYF. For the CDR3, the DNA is TGTGCCAGCAGCCCGGGGACTAGCGGGAGAGGAGAGCAGTACTTC.

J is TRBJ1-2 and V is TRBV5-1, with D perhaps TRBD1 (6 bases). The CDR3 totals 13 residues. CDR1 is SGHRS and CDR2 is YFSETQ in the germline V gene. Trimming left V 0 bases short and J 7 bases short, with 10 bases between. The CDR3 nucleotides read TGCGCCAGCAGCTTGGAACAGGGTAGTGGCTACACCTTC. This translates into CASSLEQGSGYTF.

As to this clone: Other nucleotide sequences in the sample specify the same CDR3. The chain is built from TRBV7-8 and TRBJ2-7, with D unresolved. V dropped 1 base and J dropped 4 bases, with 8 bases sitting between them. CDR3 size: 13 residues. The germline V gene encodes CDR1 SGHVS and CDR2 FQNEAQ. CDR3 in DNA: TGTGCCAGCAGCTTAGGGCGCTCGTACGAGCAGTACTTC. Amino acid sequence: CASSLGRSYEQYF. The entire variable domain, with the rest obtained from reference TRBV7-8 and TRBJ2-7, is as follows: GAGVSQSPRYKVAKRGQDVALRCDPISGHVSLFWYQQALGQGPEFLTYFQNEAQLDKSGLPSDRFFAERPEGSVSTLKIQRTQQEDSAVYLCASSLGRSYEQYFGPGTRLTVT.

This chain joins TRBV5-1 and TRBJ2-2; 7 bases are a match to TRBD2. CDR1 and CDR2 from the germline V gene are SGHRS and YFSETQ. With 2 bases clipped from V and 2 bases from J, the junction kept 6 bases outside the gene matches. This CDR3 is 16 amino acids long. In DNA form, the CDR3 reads TGCGCCAGCAGCTTCAGGTCTAGCGGTAACACCGGGGAGCTGTTTTTT. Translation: CASSFRSSGNTGELFF. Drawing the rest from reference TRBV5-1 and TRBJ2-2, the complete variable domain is KAGVTQTPRYLIKTRGQQVTLSCSPISGHRSVSWYQQTPGQGLQFLFEYFSETQRNKGNFPGRFSGRQFSNSRSEMNVSTLELGDSALYLCASSFRSSGNTGELFFGEGSRLTVL.

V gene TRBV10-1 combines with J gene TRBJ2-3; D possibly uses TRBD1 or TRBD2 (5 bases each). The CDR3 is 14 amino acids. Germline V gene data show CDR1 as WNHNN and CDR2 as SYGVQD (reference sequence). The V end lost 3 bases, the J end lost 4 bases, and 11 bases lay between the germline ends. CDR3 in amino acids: CASSDRGFSDTQYF. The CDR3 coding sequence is TGCGCCAGCAGTGACCGGGGCTTCTCAGATACGCAGTATTTT.

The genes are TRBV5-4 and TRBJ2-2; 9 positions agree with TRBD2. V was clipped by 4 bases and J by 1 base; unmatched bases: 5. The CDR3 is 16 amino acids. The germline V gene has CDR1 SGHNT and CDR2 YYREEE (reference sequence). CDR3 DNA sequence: TGTGCCAGCAGCCCTAAAGCGGGAGGGAACACCGGGGAGCTGTTTTTT. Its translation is CASSPKAGGNTGELFF.

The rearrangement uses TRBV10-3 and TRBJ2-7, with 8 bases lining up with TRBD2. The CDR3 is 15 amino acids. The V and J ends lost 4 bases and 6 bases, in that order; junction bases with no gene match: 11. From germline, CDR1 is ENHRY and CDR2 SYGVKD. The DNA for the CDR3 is TGTGCCATCAGTGTTAAGCGGGAGAAGGTACGCGAGCAGTACTTC. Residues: CAISVKREKVREQYF.

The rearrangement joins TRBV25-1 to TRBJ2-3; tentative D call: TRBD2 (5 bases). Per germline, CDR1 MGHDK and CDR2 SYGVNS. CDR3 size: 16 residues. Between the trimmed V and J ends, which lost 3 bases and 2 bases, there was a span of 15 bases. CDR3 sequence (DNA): TGTGCCAGCAGTGACCTTAGCGCATATAACACAGATACGCAGTATTTT. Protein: CASSDLSAYNTDTQYF.

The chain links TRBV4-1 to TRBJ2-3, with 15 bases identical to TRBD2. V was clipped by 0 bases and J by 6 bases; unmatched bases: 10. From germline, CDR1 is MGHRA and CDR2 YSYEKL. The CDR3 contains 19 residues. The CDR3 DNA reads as TGCGCCAGCAGCCAAGATTTTCTTTCCGGGACTAGCGGGAGGGATACGCAGTATTTT. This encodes CASSQDFLSGTSGRDTQYF.

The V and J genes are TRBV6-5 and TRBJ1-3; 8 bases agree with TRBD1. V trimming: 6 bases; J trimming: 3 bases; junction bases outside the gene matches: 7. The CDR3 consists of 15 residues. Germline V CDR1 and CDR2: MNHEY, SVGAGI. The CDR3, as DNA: TGTGCCAGCAGAGACGCAGGGGGCGGTGGAAACACCATATATTTT. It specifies CASRDAGGGGNTIYF.

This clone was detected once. CDR3 sequence reads: CASGLAHVPNTEAFF. The CDR3 region has the DNA TGTGCTAGTGGTTTGGCCCACGTGCCGAACACTGAAGCTTTCTTT. J is TRBJ1-1 and V is TRBV12-5; no reliable D call. Germline CDR1 and CDR2: LGHNT and FRNRAP. Trimming shortened V by 1 base and J by 1 base, and 10 bases separated the two germline ends. The CDR3 is made up of 15 amino acids. The whole variable domain, remainder taken from reference TRBV12-5 and TRBJ1-1, is DARVTQTPRHKVTEMGQEVTMRCQPILGHNTVFWYRQTMMQGLELLAYFRNRAPLDDSGMPKDRFSAEMPDATLATLKIQPSEPRDSAVYFCASGLAHVPNTEAFFGQGTRLTVV.

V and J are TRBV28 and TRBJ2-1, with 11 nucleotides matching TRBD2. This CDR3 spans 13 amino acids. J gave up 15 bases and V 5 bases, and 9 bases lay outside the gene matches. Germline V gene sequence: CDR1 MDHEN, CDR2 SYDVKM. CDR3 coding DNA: TGTGCCAGCAGTCAACCGGGACTAGCGGCATGGTTCTTC. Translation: CASSQPGLAAWFF.

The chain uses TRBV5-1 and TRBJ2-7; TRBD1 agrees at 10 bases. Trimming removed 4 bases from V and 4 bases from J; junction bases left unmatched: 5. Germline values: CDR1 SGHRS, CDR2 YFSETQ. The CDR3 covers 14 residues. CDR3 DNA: TGCGCCAGCAGCACCGGACAGGGGGGATACGAGCAGTACTTC. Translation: CASSTGQGGYEQYF.

This CDR3 is CASSSGGNQPQHF. CDR3 coding DNA: TGTGCCAGCAGTTCAGGGGGGAATCAGCCCCAGCATTTT. The rearrangement links TRBV27 to TRBJ1-5, with TRBD1 identical over 7 bases. Per the germline V gene, CDR1 is MNHEY and CDR2 is SMNVEV (reference sequence). The CDR3 spans 13 residues. V dropped 4 bases and J dropped 4; count of bases not matched to a gene: 1.

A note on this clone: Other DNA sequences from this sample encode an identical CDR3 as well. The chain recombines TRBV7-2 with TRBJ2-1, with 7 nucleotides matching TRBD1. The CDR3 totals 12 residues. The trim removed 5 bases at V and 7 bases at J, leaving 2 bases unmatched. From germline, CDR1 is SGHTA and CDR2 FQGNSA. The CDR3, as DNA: TGTGCCAGCAGCCGACAGGGAAATGAGCAGTTCTTC. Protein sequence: CASSRQGNEQFF.

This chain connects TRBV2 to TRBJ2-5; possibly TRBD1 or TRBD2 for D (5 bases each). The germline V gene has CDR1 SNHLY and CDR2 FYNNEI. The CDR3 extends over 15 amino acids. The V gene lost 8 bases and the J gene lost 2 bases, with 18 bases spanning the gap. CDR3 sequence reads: CASDTRQSGQETQYF. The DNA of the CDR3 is TGTGCCAGCGACACTCGACAGTCGGGGCAAGAGACCCAGTACTTC.

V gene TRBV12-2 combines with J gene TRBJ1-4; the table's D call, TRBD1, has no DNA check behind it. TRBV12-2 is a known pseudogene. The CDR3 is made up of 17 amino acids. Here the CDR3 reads CASRLDSPDTPNEKLFF. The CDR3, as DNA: TGTGCAAGTCGCTTAGACTCACCGGACACCCCTAATGAAAAACTGTTTTTT.

The CDR3, as DNA: TGTGCCAGCCTAGCCGCAGATACGCAGTATTTT. Encoded protein: CASLAADTQYF. The chain joins TRBV6-1 to TRBJ2-3; D might be TRBD2 (5 bases). The CDR3 totals 11 residues. Per germline, CDR1 MNHNS and CDR2 SASEGT. V was trimmed by 8 bases and J by 4 bases, leaving 7 bases between them.

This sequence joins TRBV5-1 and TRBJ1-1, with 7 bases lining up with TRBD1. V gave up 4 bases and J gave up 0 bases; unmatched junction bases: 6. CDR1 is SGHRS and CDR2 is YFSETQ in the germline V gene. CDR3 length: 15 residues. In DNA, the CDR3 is TGCGCCAGCAGCGTAAGACAGGGTCTGAACACTGAAGCTTTCTTT. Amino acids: CASSVRQGLNTEAFF.

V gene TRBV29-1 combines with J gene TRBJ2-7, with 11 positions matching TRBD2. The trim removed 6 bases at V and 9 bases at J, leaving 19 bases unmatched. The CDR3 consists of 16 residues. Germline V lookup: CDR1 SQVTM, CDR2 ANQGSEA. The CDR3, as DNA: TGCAGCGTCGAGCTCGGGACTAGCGGAGCCCTACGGGGGCAGTACTTC. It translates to CSVELGTSGALRGQYF.

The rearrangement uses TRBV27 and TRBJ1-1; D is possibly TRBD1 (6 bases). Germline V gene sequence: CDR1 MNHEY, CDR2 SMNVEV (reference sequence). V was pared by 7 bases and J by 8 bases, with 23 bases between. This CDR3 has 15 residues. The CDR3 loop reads CASIRYPLEGGEAFF. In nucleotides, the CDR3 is TGTGCCAGCATCAGATATCCTCTAGAGGGGGGGGAAGCTTTCTTT.

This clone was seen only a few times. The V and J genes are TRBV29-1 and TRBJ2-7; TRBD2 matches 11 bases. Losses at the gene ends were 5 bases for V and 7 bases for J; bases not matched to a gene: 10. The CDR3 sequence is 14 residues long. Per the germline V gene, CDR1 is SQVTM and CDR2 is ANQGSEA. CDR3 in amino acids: CSVRIAGGPGEQYF. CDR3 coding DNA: TGCAGCGTTCGGATAGCGGGAGGGCCGGGTGAGCAGTACTTC.

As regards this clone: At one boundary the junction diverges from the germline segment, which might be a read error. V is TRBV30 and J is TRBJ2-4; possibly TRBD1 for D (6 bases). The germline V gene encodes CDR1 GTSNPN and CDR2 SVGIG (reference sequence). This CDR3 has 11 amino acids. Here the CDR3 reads CAWGVQGERNF. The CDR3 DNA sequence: TGTGCCTGGGGGGTACAGGGCGAAAGGAACTTC.

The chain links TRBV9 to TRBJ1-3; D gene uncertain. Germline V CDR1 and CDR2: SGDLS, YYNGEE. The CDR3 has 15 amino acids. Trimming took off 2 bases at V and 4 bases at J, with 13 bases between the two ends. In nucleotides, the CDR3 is TGTGCCAGCAGCGTTAGTGACACGAGAGGAAACACCATATATTTT. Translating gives CASSVSDTRGNTIYF.

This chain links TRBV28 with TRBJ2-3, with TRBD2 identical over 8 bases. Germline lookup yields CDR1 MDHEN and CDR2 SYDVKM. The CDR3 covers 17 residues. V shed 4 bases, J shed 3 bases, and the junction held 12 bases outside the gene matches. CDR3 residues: CASSSPLYGRGTDTQYF. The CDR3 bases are TGTGCCAGCAGTTCGCCTTTGTACGGGAGGGGGACAGATACGCAGTATTTT.